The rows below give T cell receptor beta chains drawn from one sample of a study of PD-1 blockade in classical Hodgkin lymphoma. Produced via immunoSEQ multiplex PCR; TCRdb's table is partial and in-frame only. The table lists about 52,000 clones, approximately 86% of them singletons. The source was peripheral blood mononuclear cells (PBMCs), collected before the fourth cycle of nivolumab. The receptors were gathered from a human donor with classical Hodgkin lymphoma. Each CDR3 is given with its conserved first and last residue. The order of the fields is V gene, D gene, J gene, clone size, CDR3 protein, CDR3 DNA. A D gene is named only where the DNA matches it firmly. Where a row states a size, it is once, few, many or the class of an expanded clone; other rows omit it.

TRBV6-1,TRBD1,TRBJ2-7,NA,CASRTTGYYEQYF,TGTGCCAGCAGGACGACAGGGTACTACGAGCAGTACTTC
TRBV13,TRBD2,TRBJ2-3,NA,CASSTLAGGITDTQYF,TGTGCCAGCAGCACACTAGCGGGGGGGATCACAGATACGCAGTATTTT
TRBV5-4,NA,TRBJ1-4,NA,CASRGATNEKLFF,TGTGCCAGCAGAGGTGCAACTAATGAAAAACTGTTTTTT
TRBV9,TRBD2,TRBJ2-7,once,CASSAGLAGLNEQYF,TGTGCCAGCAGCGCCGGACTAGCGGGATTAAACGAGCAGTACTTC
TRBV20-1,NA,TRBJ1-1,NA,CSAPLNTEAFF,TGCAGTGCTCCTCTGAACACTGAAGCTTTCTTT
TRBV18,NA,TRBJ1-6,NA,CASSPTRGSNNSPLHF,TGTGCCAGCTCACCTACCAGGGGATCCAATAATTCACCCCTCCACTTT
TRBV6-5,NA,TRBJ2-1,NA,CASSYPGEQFF,TGTGCCAGCAGTTACCCCGGTGAGCAGTTCTTC
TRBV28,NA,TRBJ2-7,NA,CASSLRVGRQGPNEQYF,TGTGCCAGCAGTTTGAGAGTCGGTAGGCAGGGACCCAACGAGCAGTACTTC
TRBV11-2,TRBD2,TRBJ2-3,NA,CASSFRVTSASQYF,TGTGCCAGCAGCTTCCGCGTAACTAGCGCGAGCCAGTATTTT
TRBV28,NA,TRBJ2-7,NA,CASSQPLGSSYEQYF,TGTGCCAGCAGTCAACCACTAGGGAGCTCCTACGAGCAGTACTTC
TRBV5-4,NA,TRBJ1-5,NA,CASSFQGGDQPQHF,TGTGCCAGCAGCTTTCAGGGTGGGGATCAGCCCCAGCATTTT
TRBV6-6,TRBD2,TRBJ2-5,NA,CASSYSSGGRETQYF,TGTGCCAGCAGTTACAGTAGCGGGGGAAGGGAGACCCAGTACTTC
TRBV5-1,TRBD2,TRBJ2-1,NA,CASSWSGGQAYEQFF,TGCGCCAGCAGCTGGAGCGGGGGCCAGGCCTATGAGCAGTTCTTC
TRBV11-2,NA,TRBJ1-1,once,CASRGGTNTEAFF,TGTGCCAGCAGGGGAGGTACGAACACTGAAGCTTTCTTT
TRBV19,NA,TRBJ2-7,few,CASSIVGGYEQYF,TGTGCCAGTAGTATAGTGGGAGGCTACGAGCAGTACTTC
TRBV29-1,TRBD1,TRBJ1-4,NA,CSVAAGTGNEKLFF,TGCAGCGTTGCGGCCGGGACAGGGAATGAAAAACTGTTTTTT
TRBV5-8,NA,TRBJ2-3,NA,CASSLDPIPTDTQYF,TGTGCCAGCAGCTTGGATCCGATCCCCACAGATACGCAGTATTTT
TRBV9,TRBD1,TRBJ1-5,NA,CASSVAGQVPQWAYNQPQHF,TGTGCCAGCAGCGTAGCGGGACAGGTACCGCAGTGGGCTTACAATCAGCCCCAGCATTTT
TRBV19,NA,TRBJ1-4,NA,CASSIQGPNEKLFF,TGTGCCAGTAGTATCCAGGGGCCAAATGAAAAACTGTTTTTT
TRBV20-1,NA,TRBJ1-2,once,CSARDPGIYTF,TGCAGTGCTAGAGATCCAGGGATTTACACCTTC
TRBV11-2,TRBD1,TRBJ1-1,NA,CASSLGGNRGQAFF,TGTGCCAGCAGCTTAGGGGGGAACAGGGGCCAAGCTTTCTTT
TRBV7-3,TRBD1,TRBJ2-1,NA,CASSLTGTGAYNEQFF,TGTGCCAGCAGCCTGACCGGGACAGGGGCCTACAATGAGCAGTTCTTC
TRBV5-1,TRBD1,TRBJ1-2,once,CASSSTPDRGYGYTF,TGCGCCAGCAGCTCCACCCCCGACAGGGGCTATGGCTACACCTTC
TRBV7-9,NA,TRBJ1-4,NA,CASRGPHEKLFF,TGTGCCAGCAGAGGGCCTCATGAAAAACTGTTTTTT
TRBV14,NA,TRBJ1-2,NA,CASSHPEGGYTF,TGTGCCAGCAGCCATCCCGAGGGGGGCTACACCTTC
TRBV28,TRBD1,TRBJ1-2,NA,CASSFFGQALGYTF,TGTGCCAGCAGTTTTTTCGGACAGGCCCTCGGCTACACCTTC
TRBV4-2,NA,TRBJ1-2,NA,CASSHQRGQGVNYGYTF,TGTGCCAGCAGCCACCAGCGTGGGCAGGGTGTAAACTATGGCTACACCTTC
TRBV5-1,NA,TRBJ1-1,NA,CASSLDGTEAFF,TGCGCCAGCAGCTTGGACGGGACTGAAGCTTTCTTT
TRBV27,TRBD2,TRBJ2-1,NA,CASRPSGSYNEQFF,TGTGCCAGCAGACCGAGCGGGAGTTACAATGAGCAGTTCTTC
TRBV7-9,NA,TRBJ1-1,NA,CASSFRTVNTEAFF,TGTGCCAGCAGCTTTAGGACAGTTAACACTGAAGCTTTCTTT
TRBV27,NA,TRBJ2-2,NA,CASSFSGLGAGELFF,TGTGCCAGCAGTTTCTCGGGTTTGGGGGCCGGGGAGCTGTTTTTT
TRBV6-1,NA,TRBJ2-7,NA,CASSVAGPDLGYEQYF,TGTGCCAGCAGTGTAGCTGGCCCGGACTTGGGATACGAGCAGTACTTC
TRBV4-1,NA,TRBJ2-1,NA,CASSPAGLVYNEQFF,TGCGCCAGCAGCCCCGCGGGGTTAGTCTACAATGAGCAGTTCTTC
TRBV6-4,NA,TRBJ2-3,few,CASSPQRAGTDTQYF,TGTGCCAGCAGCCCCCAGCGGGCCGGCACAGATACGCAGTATTTT
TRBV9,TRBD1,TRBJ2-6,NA,CASSGSTGTGVPSGANVLTF,TGTGCCAGCAGCGGGTCAACCGGGACAGGGGTCCCCTCTGGGGCCAACGTCCTGACTTTC
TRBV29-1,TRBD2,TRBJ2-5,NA,CSVLPSGLETQYF,TGCAGCGTTTTGCCTAGCGGATTGGAGACCCAGTACTTC
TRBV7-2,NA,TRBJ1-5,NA,CASSLFRGNQPQHF,TGTGCCAGCAGCTTATTTCGGGGCAATCAGCCCCAGCATTTT
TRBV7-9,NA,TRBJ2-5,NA,CASSLTRDADQETQYF,TGTGCCAGCAGCTTAACTAGGGACGCTGACCAAGAGACCCAGTACTTC
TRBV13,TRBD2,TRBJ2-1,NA,CASSSTRTSGGSSSYNEQFF,TGTGCCAGCAGCTCGACCCGGACTAGCGGGGGGTCCAGCTCCTACAATGAGCAGTTCTTC
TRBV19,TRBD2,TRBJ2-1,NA,CASSSGTSGGALFHEQFF,TGTGCCAGTAGTTCCGGGACTAGCGGGGGGGCACTATTTCATGAGCAGTTCTTC
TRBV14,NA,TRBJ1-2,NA,CASSPDGYYGYTF,TGTGCCAGCAGCCCTGACGGATACTATGGCTACACCTTC
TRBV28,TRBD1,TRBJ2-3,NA,CASTQGVFGTDTQYF,TGTGCCAGCACCCAGGGGGTTTTTGGCACAGATACGCAGTATTTT
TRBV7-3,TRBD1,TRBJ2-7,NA,CASSEGGGYEQYF,TGTGCCAGCAGCGAAGGGGGCGGCTACGAGCAGTACTTC
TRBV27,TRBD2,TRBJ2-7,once,CASSLYSSGNYEQYF,TGTGCCAGCAGTTTATATTCTAGCGGGAACTACGAGCAGTACTTC
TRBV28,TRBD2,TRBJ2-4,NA,CASSFATGLAGGPGLAKNIQYF,TGTGCCAGCAGTTTCGCCACTGGACTAGCGGGGGGGCCCGGGCTAGCCAAAAACATTCAGTACTTC
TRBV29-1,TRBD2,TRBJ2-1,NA,CSVEAKLAGGSVSSYNEQFF,TGCAGCGTTGAAGCTAAACTAGCGGGAGGCTCGGTAAGCTCCTACAATGAGCAGTTCTTC
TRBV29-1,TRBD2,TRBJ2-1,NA,CSVEGLAGGPRLVQFF,TGCAGCGTTGAAGGACTAGCGGGGGGGCCGAGGCTGGTGCAGTTCTTC